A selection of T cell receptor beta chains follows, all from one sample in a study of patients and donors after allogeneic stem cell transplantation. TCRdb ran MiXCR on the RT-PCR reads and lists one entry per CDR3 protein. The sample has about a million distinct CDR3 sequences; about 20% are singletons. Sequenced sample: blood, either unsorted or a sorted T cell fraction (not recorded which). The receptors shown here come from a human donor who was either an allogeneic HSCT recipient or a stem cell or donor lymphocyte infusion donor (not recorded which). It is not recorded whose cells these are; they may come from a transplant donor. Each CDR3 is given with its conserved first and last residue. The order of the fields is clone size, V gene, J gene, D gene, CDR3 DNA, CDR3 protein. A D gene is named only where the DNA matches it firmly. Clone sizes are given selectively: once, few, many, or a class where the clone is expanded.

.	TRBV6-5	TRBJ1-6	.	TGTGCCAGCAGTTCCAGGGGAAGACGAGGTTATAATTCACCCCTCCACTTT	CASSSRGRRGYNSPLHF
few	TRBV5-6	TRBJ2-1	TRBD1	TGTGCCAGCAGGGCCCGGGACAGGTTATACAATGAGCAGTTCTTC	CASRARDRLYNEQFF
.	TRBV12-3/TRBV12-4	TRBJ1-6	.	TGTGCCAGCAGTTTAGACGTAGGGACTTCACCCCTCCACTTT	CASSLDVGTSPLHF
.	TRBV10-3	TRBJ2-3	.	TGTGCCATCAGTGATGGGGGCGGAAGTAGGTCCACGCAGTATTTT	CAISDGGGSRSTQYF
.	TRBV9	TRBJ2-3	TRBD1	TGTGCCAGCAGCGTGGCACAGGGGCCAGATACGCAGTATTTT	CASSVAQGPDTQYF
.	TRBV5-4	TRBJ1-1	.	TGTGCCAGCAGCCTGAACCCTGGCCTGTCTGAAGCTTTCTTT	CASSLNPGLSEAFF
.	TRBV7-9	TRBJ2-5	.	TGTGCCAGCAGCCAACAGACAGAGGGCCCTCAAGAGACCCAGTACTTC	CASSQQTEGPQETQYF
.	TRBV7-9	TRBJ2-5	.	TGTGCCAGCAGCTTTCTGTTAGCGAACCAAGAGACCCAGTACTTC	CASSFLLANQETQYF
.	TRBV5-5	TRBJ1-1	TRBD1	TGTGCCAGCAGCGGGACAGGCCCGAACACTGAAGCTTTCTTT	CASSGTGPNTEAFF
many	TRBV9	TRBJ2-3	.	TGTGCCAGCAGCCCTAACCCGGGGGCTAGCACAGATACGCAGTATTTT	CASSPNPGASTDTQYF
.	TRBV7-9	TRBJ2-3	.	TGTGCCAGCAGCCCCCAAAGGTTCCTCGCAGATACGCAGTATTTT	CASSPQRFLADTQYF
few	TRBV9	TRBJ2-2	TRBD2	TGTGCCAGCAGCACACCCGCGGGGGAGCCCAAGAACACCGGGGAGCTGTTTTTT	CASSTPAGEPKNTGELFF
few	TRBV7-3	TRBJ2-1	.	TGTGCCAGCAGCTCCCAAGCTGCGACCACCTACAATGAGCAGTTCTTC	CASSSQAATTYNEQFF
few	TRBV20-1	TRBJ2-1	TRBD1	TGCAGTGCTAGAGATGGGGACAGGGGCGACAATGAGCAGTTCTTC	CSARDGDRGDNEQFF
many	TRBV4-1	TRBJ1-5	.	TGCGCCAGCAGCCCGGGACTCATTAGCAATCAGCCCCAGCATTTT	CASSPGLISNQPQHF
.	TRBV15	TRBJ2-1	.	TGTGCCACCAGCAGACTAGCCCTGACTGAGCAGTTCTTC	CATSRLALTEQFF
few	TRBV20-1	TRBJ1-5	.	TGCAGTCCCCAACCCGGGATCAATCAGCCCCAGCATTTT	CSPQPGINQPQHF
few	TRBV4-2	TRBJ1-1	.	TGTGCCAGCAGCCAAGTGTTCACGGTAGGGCGGACTGAAGCTTTCTTT	CASSQVFTVGRTEAFF
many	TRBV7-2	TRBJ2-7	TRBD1	TGTGCCAGCAGCTTATTACAGGGGTACGAGCAGTACTTC	CASSLLQGYEQYF
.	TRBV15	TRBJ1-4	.	TGTGCCACCAGCAGAGAACCGGGACGGCGGAATGAAAAACTGTTTTTT	CATSREPGRRNEKLFF
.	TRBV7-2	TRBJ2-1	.	TGTGCCAGCAGCCCAAGGGGACCTACGTTCAATGAGCAGTTCTTC	CASSPRGPTFNEQFF
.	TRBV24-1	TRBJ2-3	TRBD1	TGTGCCACCAGTGATGGGTCCCGGGACAGGGGGCCGACGCAGTATTTT	CATSDGSRDRGPTQYF
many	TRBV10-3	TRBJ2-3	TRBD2	TGTGCCATCAGTGAGCGGGGGGGCCGATATGGCACAGATACGCAGTATTTT	CAISERGGRYGTDTQYF
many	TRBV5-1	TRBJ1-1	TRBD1	TGCGCCAGCAGCTTTATAACCCGGACAGGATTGAACACTGAAGCTTTCTTT	CASSFITRTGLNTEAFF
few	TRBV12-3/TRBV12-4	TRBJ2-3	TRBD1	TGTGCCAGCAGTGCGACAGGGGTCGGAGCGGAGGGGGGCAGAGATACGCAGTATTTT	CASSATGVGAEGGRDTQYF
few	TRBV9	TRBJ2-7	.	TGTGCCAGCAGCGTAGTTGGAGGGGGCGAGCAGTACTTC	CASSVVGGGEQYF
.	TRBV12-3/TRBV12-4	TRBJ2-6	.	TGTGCCAGCAGTTCTCGCAGACTACCTGTTGGGGCCAACGTCCTGACTTTC	CASSSRRLPVGANVLTF
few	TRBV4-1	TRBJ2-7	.	TGCGCCAGCAGCCAAGAGAAGAAATCTCCCACCTACGAGCAGTACTTC	CASSQEKKSPTYEQYF
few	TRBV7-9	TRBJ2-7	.	TGTGCCAGCAGCTTCGGACTAAAAAACTACGAGCAGTACTTC	CASSFGLKNYEQYF
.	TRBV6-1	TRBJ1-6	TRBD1	TGTGCCAGCAGCCATCTAGACAGGGGCCTACTCCACTTT	CASSHLDRGLLHF
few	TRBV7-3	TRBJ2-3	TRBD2	TGTGCCAGCAGCCGTAGCGGGAGGGGCACAGATACGCAGTATTTT	CASSRSGRGTDTQYF
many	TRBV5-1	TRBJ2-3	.	TGCGCCAGCAGCTTGGGAGAAGATACGCAGTATTTT	CASSLGEDTQYF
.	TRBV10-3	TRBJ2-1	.	TGTGCCATCAGTGACCGGCTCATCAATGAGCAGTTCTTC	CAISDRLINEQFF
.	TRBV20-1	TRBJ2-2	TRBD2	TGCAGTGCTGGGACTAGATCCGGGGAGCTGTTTTTT	CSAGTRSGELFF
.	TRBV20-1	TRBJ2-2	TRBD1	TGCAGTGCTTTGAACAGGGGAATAGGGACCGGGGAGCTGTTTTTT	CSALNRGIGTGELFF
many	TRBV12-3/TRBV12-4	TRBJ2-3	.	TGTGCCAGCAGCCAGATCACGGGTGGCACAGATACGCAGTATTTT	CASSQITGGTDTQYF
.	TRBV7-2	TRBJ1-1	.	TGTGCCAGCAGCTTAGCTAATTCGAACACTGAAGCTTTCTTT	CASSLANSNTEAFF
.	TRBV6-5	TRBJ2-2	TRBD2	TGTGCCAGCAGTTACTCGCCAGGCTGGGGCGGGAGTGACACCGGGGAGCTGTTTTTT	CASSYSPGWGGSDTGELFF
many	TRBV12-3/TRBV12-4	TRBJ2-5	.	TGTGCCAGCAGAAAAGGGACAGAGACCCAGTACTTC	CASRKGTETQYF
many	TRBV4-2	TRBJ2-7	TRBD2	TGTGCCAGCAGCCACGAAGGACTAGCGGGAGTCTACGAGCAGTACTTC	CASSHEGLAGVYEQYF
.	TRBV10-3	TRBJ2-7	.	TGTGCCATCCAAGACAGATACGAGCAGTACTTC	CAIQDRYEQYF
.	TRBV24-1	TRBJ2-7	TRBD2	TGTGCCACCAGTGCTAGCGGGGAGGGATACGAGCAGTACTTC	CATSASGEGYEQYF
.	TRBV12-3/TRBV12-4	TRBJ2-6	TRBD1	TGTGCCAGCAGTCTCCTCCTGGGACAGGGGGATCCAGGCGGGGCCAACGTCCTGACTTTC	CASSLLLGQGDPGGANVLTF
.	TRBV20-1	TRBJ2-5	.	TGCAGTGCTAGGGAGAGGAGTCGAGAGACCCAGTACTTC	CSARERSRETQYF
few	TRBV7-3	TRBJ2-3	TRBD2	TGTGCCAGCAGCTCCGAACATCCACTAGCGGGTGGCACAGATACGCAGTATTTT	CASSSEHPLAGGTDTQYF
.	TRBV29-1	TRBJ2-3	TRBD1	TGCAGCGTCCGGGGACAGACTGTCGATACGCAGTATTTT	CSVRGQTVDTQYF
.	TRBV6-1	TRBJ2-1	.	TGTGCCAGCAAAGACTACGGTCGGAACAATGAGCAGTTCTTC	CASKDYGRNNEQFF